This is a list of T cell receptor beta chains from one sample in a study of T-cell reconstitution after alpha-beta-depleted transplantation in children. Each CDR3 protein gets one entry after TCRdb re-called the PCR reads with MiXCR. The sample has about 610,000 distinct CDR3 sequences, roughly a tenth seen once. The material sequenced was PBMCs from the stem cell graft donor, taken from the stem cell graft. The origin of the receptors is a human donor who donated a stem cell graft to a child with acute myeloid leukemia. Each CDR3 is given with its conserved first and last residue. D genes are given only for firm matches. Clone size appears in some rows only: once, few, many, or a class for an expanded clone.

>TRBJ2-7|TRBV20-1|TRBD2|few
TGCAGTGCTAGTCACAGCGGGAGGGCCATCTACGAGCAGTACTTC
CSASHSGRAIYEQYF
>TRBJ2-1|TRBV27|TRBD2|many
TGTGCCACCTTCCCGCCCGGACTAGCGGAGACCCGTGAGCAGTTCTTC
CATFPPGLAETREQFF
>TRBJ2-3|TRBV29-1|TRBD2|many
TGCAGCGTTGCCGGGACTAGCGAATCTGTAGATACGCAGTATTTT
CSVAGTSESVDTQYF
>TRBJ1-5|TRBV19|NA|NA
TGTGCCAGTAGGACAGTTTCTAATAGCAATCAGCCCCAGCATTTT
CASRTVSNSNQPQHF
>TRBJ2-7|TRBV15|TRBD1|NA
TGTGCCACCAGCAGAGATAGATCGGCGGTCCTTGGGGTCTCCAGGGGGTACCCAAACGAGCAGTACTTC
CATSRDRSAVLGVSRGYPNEQYF
>TRBJ2-5|TRBV7-8|NA|NA
TGTGCCAGCAGCTTCCGGGTTCAAGAGACCCAGTACTTC
CASSFRVQETQYF
>TRBJ2-1|TRBV12-3/TRBV12-4|NA|many
TGTGCCAGCAGTTCCGAGTACAATGAGCAGTTCTTC
CASSSEYNEQFF
>TRBJ2-1|TRBV2|TRBD2|many
TGTGCCAGCTTATTCGGGACTAGCGGAATCAATGAGCAGTTCTTC
CASLFGTSGINEQFF
>TRBJ2-7|TRBV6-5|TRBD1|many
TGTGCCAGCAGTTACCCCACTGGACAGGAAATCTCCTACGAGCAGTACTTC
CASSYPTGQEISYEQYF
>TRBJ2-7|TRBV7-2|NA|many
TGTGCCAGCAGCCGGGAGCCAGGGCGCTACGAGCAGTACTTC
CASSREPGRYEQYF
>TRBJ2-7|TRBV10-3|NA|many
TGTGCCATCAGTGAGAGGCAGGGAGGAGGATACGAGCAGTACTTC
CAISERQGGGYEQYF
>TRBJ2-7|TRBV11-2|NA|NA
TGTGCCAGCAGCTTAGCAGGAGGGAAGGGAACCTACGAGCAGTACTTC
CASSLAGGKGTYEQYF
>TRBJ2-7|TRBV4-3|NA|NA
TGCGCCAGCAGCCAAGACCGGCAGGGTGGCTACGAGCAGTACTTC
CASSQDRQGGYEQYF
>TRBJ2-5|TRBV28|TRBD2|few
TGTGCCAGCAGTTTACTCGGGGGGTGGGAGACCCAGTACTTC
CASSLLGGWETQYF
>TRBJ2-7|TRBV20-1|NA|NA
TGCAGTGCCCTGGAGGCCCGAGGGGCCTACGAGCAGTACTTC
CSALEARGAYEQYF
>TRBJ2-5|TRBV7-2|TRBD2|NA
TGTGCCAGCAGCTTAGCGCAGATTCTAGCGGGAGGGTCGCAAGAGACCCAGTACTTC
CASSLAQILAGGSQETQYF
>TRBJ1-6|TRBV12-3/TRBV12-4|NA|many
TGTGCCAGCACCGGGGACTCCGGGGATTCACCCCTCCACTTT
CASTGDSGDSPLHF
>TRBJ1-1|TRBV7-9|NA|many
TGTGCCAGCAGCTTCAGTGGCCCGCAGGCTTTCTTT
CASSFSGPQAFF
>TRBJ2-5|TRBV29-1|NA|many
TGCAGCGTCAGAACCCCGCTACTTGGGACCCAGTACTTC
CSVRTPLLGTQYF
>TRBJ2-2|TRBV9|TRBD2|NA
TGTGCCAGCAGCGTAGCCCGGGGGGGTGAGAACACCGGGGAGCTGTTTTTT
CASSVARGGENTGELFF
>TRBJ2-3|TRBV29-1|NA|few
TGCAGCGTTGGACACCATCTAGCACTGGGCACAGATACGCAGTATTTT
CSVGHHLALGTDTQYF
>TRBJ2-7|TRBV6-5|NA|NA
TGTGCCAGCAGCTCACACGGCTACGAGCAGTACTTC
CASSSHGYEQYF
>TRBJ2-3|TRBV6-2/TRBV6-3|TRBD2|many
TGTGCCAGCAGTTCCCGGACTAGCGGGAGCATTAAGCAGTATTTT
CASSSRTSGSIKQYF
>TRBJ2-1|TRBV6-1|TRBD1|NA
TGTGCCAGCAGTCTCCTTCCGGGACAGGGAAGCAATGAGCAGTTCTTC
CASSLLPGQGSNEQFF
>TRBJ2-3|TRBV12-3/TRBV12-4|NA|few
TGTGCCAGCAGTCTCCATGGGGCAGGAAACACAGATACGCAGTATTTT
CASSLHGAGNTDTQYF
>TRBJ2-7|TRBV20-1|TRBD1|NA
TGCAGTGCTAGATTGCAGGGGGACAGGGAAAGAAAGCAGTACTTC
CSARLQGDRERKQYF
>TRBJ2-7|TRBV28|TRBD1|many
TGTGCCAGCAGTCTTACAGGGGGCGACTACGAGCAGTACTTC
CASSLTGGDYEQYF
>TRBJ2-7|TRBV7-2|TRBD2|NA
TGTGCCAGCAGCTCGGCTAGCGGATACTACGAGCAGTACTTC
CASSSASGYYEQYF
>TRBJ1-5|TRBV29-1|TRBD1|few
TGCAGCGTTGCACGGGACAGGGGAGAGAATCAGCCCCAGCATTTT
CSVARDRGENQPQHF
>TRBJ2-3|TRBV15|NA|NA
TGTGCCACCCGACTGGGAGTGGCAGATACGCAGTATTTT
CATRLGVADTQYF
>TRBJ2-4|TRBV12-3/TRBV12-4|NA|NA
TGTGCCAGCAGTTCAGCTACCGACAGGTTCATAGGGAAAAACATTCAGTACTTC
CASSSATDRFIGKNIQYF